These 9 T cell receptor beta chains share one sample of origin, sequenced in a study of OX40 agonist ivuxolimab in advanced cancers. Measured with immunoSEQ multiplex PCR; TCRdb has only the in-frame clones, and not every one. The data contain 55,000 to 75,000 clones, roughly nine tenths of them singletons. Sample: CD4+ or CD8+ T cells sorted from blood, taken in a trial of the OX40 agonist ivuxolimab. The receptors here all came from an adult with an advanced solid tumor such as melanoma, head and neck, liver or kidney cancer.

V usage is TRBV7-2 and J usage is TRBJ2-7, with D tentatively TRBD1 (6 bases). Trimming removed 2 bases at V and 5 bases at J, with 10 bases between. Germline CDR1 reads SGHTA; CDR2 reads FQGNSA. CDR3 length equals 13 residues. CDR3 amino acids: CASSLWGLDEQYF. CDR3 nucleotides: TGTGCCAGCAGCTTATGGGGGCTGGACGAGCAGTACTTC.

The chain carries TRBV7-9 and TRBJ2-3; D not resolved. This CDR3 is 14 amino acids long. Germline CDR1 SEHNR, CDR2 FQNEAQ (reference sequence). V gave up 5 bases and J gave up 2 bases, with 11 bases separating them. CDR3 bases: TGTGCCAGCAGCCTTATCGACCCCACAGATACGCAGTATTTT. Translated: CASSLIDPTDTQYF.

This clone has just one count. As DNA, the CDR3 is TGCAGTGCTAGTGTGGGGACCCAGTACTTC. This codes for CSASVGTQYF. This sequence joins TRBV20-1 and TRBJ2-5, with D uncertain. The length of the CDR3 is 10 residues. Trimming shortened V by 3 bases and J by 7 bases, and 6 bases separated the two germline ends. The germline V gene has CDR1 DFQATT and CDR2 SNEGSKA (reference sequence).

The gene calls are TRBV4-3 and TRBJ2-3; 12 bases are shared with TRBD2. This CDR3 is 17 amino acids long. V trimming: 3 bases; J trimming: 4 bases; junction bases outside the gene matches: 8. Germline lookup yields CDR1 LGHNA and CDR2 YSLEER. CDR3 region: CASSQLAGGRAPDTQYF. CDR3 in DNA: TGCGCCAGCAGCCAGCTAGCGGGAGGGCGGGCCCCAGATACGCAGTATTTT.

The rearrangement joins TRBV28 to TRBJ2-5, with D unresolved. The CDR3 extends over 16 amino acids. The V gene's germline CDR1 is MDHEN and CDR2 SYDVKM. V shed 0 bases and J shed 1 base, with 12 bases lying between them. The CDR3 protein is CASSLWGTLGQETQYF. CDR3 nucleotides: TGTGCCAGCAGTTTATGGGGCACCCTGGGCCAAGAGACCCAGTACTTC.

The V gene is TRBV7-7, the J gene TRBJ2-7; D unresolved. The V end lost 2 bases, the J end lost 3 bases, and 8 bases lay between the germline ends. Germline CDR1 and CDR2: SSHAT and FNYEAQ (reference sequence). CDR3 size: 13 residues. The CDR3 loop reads CASSLLDGYEQYF. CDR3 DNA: TGTGCCAGCAGCTTACTCGACGGCTACGAGCAGTACTTC. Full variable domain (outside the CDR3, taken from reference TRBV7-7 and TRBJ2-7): GAGVSQSPRYKVTKRGQDVTLRCDPISSHATLYWYQQALGQGPEFLTYFNYEAQPDKSGLPSDRFSAERPEGSISTLTIQRTEQRDSAMYRCASSLLDGYEQYFGPGTRLTVT.

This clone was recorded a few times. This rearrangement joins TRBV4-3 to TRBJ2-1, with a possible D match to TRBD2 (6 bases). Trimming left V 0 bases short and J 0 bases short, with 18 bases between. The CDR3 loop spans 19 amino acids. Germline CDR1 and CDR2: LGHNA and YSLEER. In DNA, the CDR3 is TGCGCCAGCAGCCAAGATACGGGGTGGCGGGGAAACTCCTACAATGAGCAGTTCTTC. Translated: CASSQDTGWRGNSYNEQFF.

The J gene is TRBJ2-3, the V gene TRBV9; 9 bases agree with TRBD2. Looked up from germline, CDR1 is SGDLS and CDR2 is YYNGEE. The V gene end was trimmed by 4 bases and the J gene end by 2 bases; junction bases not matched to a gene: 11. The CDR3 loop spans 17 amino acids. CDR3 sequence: CASSSTTSGNDTDTQYF. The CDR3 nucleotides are TGTGCCAGCAGCTCAACGACTAGCGGTAACGACACAGATACGCAGTATTTT.

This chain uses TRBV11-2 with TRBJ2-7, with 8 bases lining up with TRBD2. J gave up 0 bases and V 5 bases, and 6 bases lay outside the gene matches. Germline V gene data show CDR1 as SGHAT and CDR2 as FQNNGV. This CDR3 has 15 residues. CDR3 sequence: CASSIGLASSYEQYF. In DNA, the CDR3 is TGTGCCAGCAGCATAGGACTAGCCAGCTCCTACGAGCAGTACTTC. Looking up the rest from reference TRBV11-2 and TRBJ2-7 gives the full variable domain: EAGVAQSPRYKIIEKRQSVAFWCNPISGHATLYWYQQILGQGPKLLIQFQNNGVVDDSQLPKDRFSAERLKGVDSTLKIQPAKLEDSAVYLCASSIGLASSYEQYFGPGTRLTVT.